The 10 T cell receptor beta chains below come from one sample, sequenced in a study of T-cell memory formation after mild COVID-19. MiXCR, run by TCRdb on the 5' RACE reads, gives a single entry per CDR3 protein. Of around 130,000 distinct CDR3 sequences listed, 14% are singletons. Specimen: PBMCs or a T cell subset sorted from them (not recorded which). The source is an adult woman who had mild COVID-19 (a few samples of this study predate the infection). Cell type and time point are not known.

This sequence joins TRBV5-4 and TRBJ1-1; D ambiguous. V was trimmed by 4 bases and J by 4 bases, leaving 8 bases between them. The CDR3 is 12 residues long. Germline V gives CDR1 SGHNT, CDR2 YYREEE (reference sequence). The CDR3 DNA is TGTGCCAGCAGCGGGGATCGCACTGAAGCTTTCTTT. Protein: CASSGDRTEAFF.

This clonotype was seen only a few times. This chain joins TRBV19 and TRBJ2-3, with D uncertain. The CDR3 is 12 residues long. The V and J ends lost 4 bases and 4 bases respectively, with 6 bases between them. Germline V CDR1 and CDR2: LNHDA, SQIVND (reference sequence). CDR3 sequence (DNA): TGTGCCAGTAGTACCCCGGCAGATACGCAGTATTTT. Protein product: CASSTPADTQYF. Supplemented by reference TRBV19 and TRBJ2-3, the full variable domain reads DGGITQSPKYLFRKEGQNVTLSCEQNLNHDAMYWYRQDPGQGLRLIYYSQIVNDFQKGDIAEGYSVSREKKESFPLTVTSAQKNPTAFYLCASSTPADTQYFGPGTRLTVL.

This clonotype was detected only a few times. This chain links TRBV7-9 with TRBJ2-1; no firm D call. The CDR3 loop spans 14 amino acids. The V gene's germline CDR1 is SEHNR and CDR2 FQNEAQ (reference sequence). The V end was cut by 5 bases, the J end by 7 bases, with 15 bases between. The DNA of the CDR3 is TGTGCCAGCAGCCCTCGGACCCTCGGGAATGAGCAGTTCTTC. This codes for CASSPRTLGNEQFF. Full variable domain (missing parts from reference TRBV7-9 and TRBJ2-1): DTGVSQNPRHKITKRGQNVTFRCDPISEHNRLYWYRQTLGQGPEFLTYFQNEAQLEKSRLLSDRFSAERPKGSFSTLEIQRTEQGDSAMYLCASSPRTLGNEQFFGPGTRLTVL.

This clonotype was counted between two and nine times. The chain joins TRBV7-9 to TRBJ1-2; D call uncertain. Between the trimmed V and J ends, which lost 1 base and 2 bases, there was a span of 14 bases. Germline V CDR1 and CDR2: SEHNR, FQNEAQ (reference sequence). This CDR3 is built from 16 residues. The CDR3 bases are TGTGCCAGCAGCTTAGACACGATCGCAATCAACTATGGCTACACCTTC. It specifies CASSLDTIAINYGYTF.

This clonotype has only a few counts. V usage is TRBV3-1 and J usage is TRBJ2-7; D gene ambiguous. Germline CDR1 and CDR2: LGHDT and YNNKEL (reference sequence). V was clipped by 4 bases and J by 2 bases, with 15 bases between them. The CDR3 consists of 15 residues. Here the CDR3 reads CASSPYTSKAYEQYF. CDR3 sequence (DNA): TGTGCCAGCAGCCCTTACACCTCAAAGGCCTACGAGCAGTACTTC.

This clonotype was detected only a few times. V usage is TRBV24-1 and J usage is TRBJ2-3; D uncertain. Germline-derived CDR1 and CDR2 are KGHDR and SFDVKD. V gave up 5 bases and J gave up 4 bases, with 9 bases separating them. The CDR3 runs to 13 residues. CDR3 DNA: TGTGCCACCAGTGTCGGTAGCCCAGATACGCAGTATTTT. Translated, it gives CATSVGSPDTQYF.

The chain has TRBV27 and TRBJ2-5; 9 nucleotides align to TRBD1. CDR1 is MNHEY, CDR2 SMNVEV, per germline (reference sequence). V shed 4 bases and J 2 bases; nucleotides not matched to a gene: 8. The CDR3 contains 16 residues. The CDR3 is CASSSYRGLLQETQYF. CDR3 DNA: TGTGCCAGCAGTTCCTACAGGGGGCTTTTACAAGAGACCCAGTACTTC.

This clonotype was picked up a small number of times. CDR3: CASSLASGQITLEAFF. CDR3 bases: TGCGCCAGCAGCTTGGCTAGCGGACAGATAACACTAGAAGCTTTCTTT. This chain connects TRBV5-1 to TRBJ1-1; maybe TRBD1 (6 bases). CDR1 is SGHRS and CDR2 is YFSETQ in the germline V gene. The V end lost 0 bases, the J end lost 8 bases, and 20 bases lay between the germline ends. The CDR3 contains 16 residues.

V usage is TRBV20-1 and J usage is TRBJ2-2, with TRBD2 matching 7 bases. The J segment lost 0 bases and the V segment lost 0 bases, leaving 13 bases of the junction unmatched. There are 19 residues in the CDR3. The germline V gene encodes CDR1 DFQATT and CDR2 SNEGSKA (reference sequence). The CDR3 region is CSARDYRPQRESNTGELFF. Written as DNA, the CDR3 is TGCAGTGCTAGAGATTACAGGCCCCAGCGGGAATCGAACACCGGGGAGCTGTTTTTT.

In this sample, this clonotype turned up many times. The rearrangement uses TRBV7-2 and TRBJ1-1; TRBD1 agrees at 7 bases. J gave up 4 bases and V 1 base, and 3 bases lay outside the gene matches. The CDR3 loop spans 14 amino acids. Per the germline V gene, CDR1 is SGHTA and CDR2 is FQGNSA. The CDR3 protein is CASSLGSGGTEAFF. As DNA, the CDR3 is TGTGCCAGCAGCTTAGGGTCAGGGGGCACTGAAGCTTTCTTT.